Each of the 9 T cell receptor beta chains below was sequenced from the same sample in a study of identical twins. One entry per CDR3 protein, called by TCRdb with MiXCR from the 5' RACE reads. The sample has about 240,000 distinct CDR3 sequences, approximately 8% seen once. These same data were also listed under a study on yellow fever vaccine responses in identical twins.

Sequencing was done on a sample of CD8+ T cells sorted from blood. The receptor source for this set is a woman under 30 in good health.

This clonotype appeared many times. V is TRBV3-1 and J is TRBJ1-2; tentatively, D is TRBD1 (5 bases). Trimming cost V 1 base and J 6 bases, with 15 bases left between them. Per germline, CDR1 LGHDT and CDR2 YNNKEL (reference sequence). The CDR3 sequence is 15 residues long. The CDR3 region has the DNA TGTGCCAGCAGCCAAGTGCCAGGGCCAAGGGATGGCTACACCTTC. This gives the protein CASSQVPGPRDGYTF. Complete variable domain (other parts from reference TRBV3-1 and TRBJ1-2): DTAVSQTPKYLVTQMGNDKSIKCEQNLGHDTMYWYKQDSKKFLKIMFSYNNKELIINETVPNRFSPKSPDKAHLNLHINSLELGDSAVYFCASSQVPGPRDGYTFGSGTRLTVV.

This clonotype appeared many times. The chain links TRBV15 to TRBJ1-3; 10 nucleotides align to TRBD1. CDR1 is LNHNV, CDR2 YYDKDF, per germline (reference sequence). Trimming at V came to 3 bases and at J to 2 bases, leaving 4 bases not matched to a gene. CDR3 length: 16 amino acids. CDR3 in amino acids: CATSSRTGGAGNTIYF. The CDR3 nucleotides are TGTGCCACCAGCAGCCGGACAGGGGGTGCTGGAAACACCATATATTTT.

The CDR3: CASNSGAWGDTQYF. The CDR3 DNA is TGTGCCAGCAACTCAGGGGCCTGGGGGGATACGCAGTATTTT. The chain employs TRBV7-8 and TRBJ2-3; a weak D match, TRBD1 (6 bases). V dropped 7 bases and J dropped 6 bases, with 17 bases sitting between them. This CDR3 is built from 14 residues. The germline V gene encodes CDR1 SGHVS and CDR2 FQNEAQ.

This clonotype was seen repeatedly, ten times or more. CDR3 sequence: CSASISGIQHF. CDR3 DNA: TGCAGTGCTAGTATCTCGGGAATACAGCATTTT. V gene TRBV20-1 combines with J gene TRBJ1-5; D unclear. Germline V gives CDR1 DFQATT, CDR2 SNEGSKA (reference sequence). Trimming left V 3 bases short and J 13 bases short, with 13 bases between. The CDR3 runs to 11 residues.

This clonotype was seen a few times. The chain is built from TRBV29-1 and TRBJ2-2, with 9 positions matching TRBD1. The CDR3 is made up of 18 amino acids. The germline V gene has CDR1 SQVTM and CDR2 ANQGSEA. Trimming took 1 base from V and 5 from J; bases not matched to a gene: 14. This CDR3 reads CSVEAGSFGTGTTGELFF. CDR3 bases: TGCAGCGTTGAAGCCGGTTCCTTCGGGACAGGGACGACCGGGGAGCTGTTTTTT.

This clonotype appeared many times. The gene calls are TRBV7-6 and TRBJ2-3; 8 bases are shared with TRBD2. In germline, CDR1 is SGHVS, CDR2 FNYEAQ. V lost 1 base and J lost 5; bases outside the gene matches: 11. This CDR3 is 17 amino acids long. The chain's CDR3 is CASSLGAGGLELDTQYF. In DNA form, the CDR3 reads TGTGCCAGCAGCTTAGGAGCCGGGGGACTAGAGTTAGATACGCAGTATTTT.

The genes are TRBV4-1 and TRBJ2-7; TRBD1 or TRBD2 may be the D gene (6 bases each). Germline V gene data show CDR1 as MGHRA and CDR2 as YSYEKL. The CDR3 runs 12 residues. V dropped 5 bases and J dropped 5 bases, with 10 bases sitting between them. CDR3 residues: CASSDGGHEQYV. The CDR3 DNA is TGCGCCAGCAGCGACGGGGGCCACGAGCAGTACGTC.

The chain carries TRBV10-2 and TRBJ2-2; D possibly uses TRBD1 or TRBD2 (5 bases each). CDR1 is WSHSY, CDR2 SAAADI, per germline. V lost 5 bases to trimming and J lost 7 bases, with 20 bases between them. The CDR3 loop spans 16 amino acids. The CDR3 nucleotides are TGCGCCAGCAGTTGGCCTTCTGGGGGTGAGGGCGGGGAGCTGTTTTTT. Encoded protein: CASSWPSGGEGGELFF.

This sequence joins TRBV5-1 and TRBJ1-1; TRBD1 matches at 7 bases. This CDR3 comprises 17 residues. Germline V lookup: CDR1 SGHRS, CDR2 YFSETQ. The J segment lost 1 base and the V segment lost 3 bases, leaving 12 bases of the junction unmatched. DNA of the CDR3: TGCGCCAGCAGCTCCACAGGGGACCGACGCCCGAACACTGAAGCTTTCTTT. This encodes CASSSTGDRRPNTEAFF.